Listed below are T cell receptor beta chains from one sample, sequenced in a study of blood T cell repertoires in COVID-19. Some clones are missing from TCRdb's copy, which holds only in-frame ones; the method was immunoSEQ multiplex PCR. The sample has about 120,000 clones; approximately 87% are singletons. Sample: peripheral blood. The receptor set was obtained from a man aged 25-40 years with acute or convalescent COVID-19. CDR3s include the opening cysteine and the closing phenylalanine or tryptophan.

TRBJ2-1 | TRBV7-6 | CASSLLSGLAQANEQFF
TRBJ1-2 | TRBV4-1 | CASSQDRWGGGYTF
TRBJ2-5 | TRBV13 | CASSLGGLQETQYF
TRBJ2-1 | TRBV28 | CASTQRGQNYNEQFF
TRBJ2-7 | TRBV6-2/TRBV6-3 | CASSYSIRTGAYEQYF
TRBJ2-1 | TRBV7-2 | CASSQTLAGGYNEQFF
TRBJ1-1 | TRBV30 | CAWTPTYEAFF
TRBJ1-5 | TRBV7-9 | CASSHTDSTRGNQPQHF
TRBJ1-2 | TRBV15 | CATSRAGAGYGYTF
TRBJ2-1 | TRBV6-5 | CASRLAGGANEQFF
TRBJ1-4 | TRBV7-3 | CASSLRKLRSEKLFF
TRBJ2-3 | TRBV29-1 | CSVGSVTQYF
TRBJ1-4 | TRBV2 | CASSQVEATNEKLFF
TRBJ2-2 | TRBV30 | CAWSVLAGAAFRELFF
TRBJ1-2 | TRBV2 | CASSVVRDNYGYTF
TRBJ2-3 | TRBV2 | CASSTSGRFRSTDTQYF
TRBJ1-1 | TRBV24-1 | CATSDGTEAFF
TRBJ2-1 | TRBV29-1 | CSVAPGVGYNEQFF
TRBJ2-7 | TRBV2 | CASSPRDSGAEQYF
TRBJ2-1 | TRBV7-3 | CASSSTSGLNEQFF
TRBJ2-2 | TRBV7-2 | CASSSSRTSLGGELFF
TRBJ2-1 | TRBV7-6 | CASSLGGVSNEQFF
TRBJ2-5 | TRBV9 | CASSVIETQYF